This record looks at one TCR beta chain sequence and its context. Its antigen remains unidentified. This record belongs to a study of shared clonotypes between healthy human individuals. Study details: With ages of 18 to 49, the donors were a couple of women and three men.

V lost 0 bases, J lost 1 base, and 3 bases stayed unmatched. The CDR3 has 16 residues. Germline CDR1 SGDLS, CDR2 YYNGEE. Study-wide results and limits: For naive CD4 cells, 4% to 6% of clonotypes were shared across a handful of donors.

Terminally differentiated effector memory CD45RA+ cells were excluded from the naive CD8 cells, which were CD45RO-negative and positively selected for CCR7. Original processing notes: Filtering differed for immunoSEQ, which gave only junction sequences without quality scores. Here immunoSEQ multiplex PCR was the method, and the copy in TCRdb shows in-frame clones only, minus some. V and J calls plus clone size are reproduced from that table; the DNA served to infer D and trimming. The data hold under 700,000 clones, with 85% to 95% observed a single time. The sequencing input was naive CD8+ T cells sorted from blood. The receptor comes from a woman aged 25 to 45 in good health. This chain uses TRBV9 with TRBJ2-2; 7 bases are a match to TRBD2. CDR3 region: CASSVGSSGNTGELFF. Written as DNA, the CDR3 is TGTGCCAGCAGCGTAGGTTCTAGCGGGAACACCGGGGAGCTGTTTTTT. The whole variable domain, filled in from reference TRBV9 and TRBJ2-2, reads DSGVTQTPKHLITATGQRVTLRCSPRSGDLSVYWYQQSLDQGLQFLIQYYNGEERAKGNILERFSAQQFPDLHSELNLSSLELGDSALYFCASSVGSSGNTGELFFGEGSRLTVL.